This T cell receptor (beta chain) was sequenced for a study of blood T cell repertoires in COVID-19. Across the study: The United States, Italy and Spain provided the acute and convalescent COVID-19 samples.

How the authors handled the data: Amplification of reference gene primers was used by the study to estimate nucleated cell counts. Some clones are missing from TCRdb's copy, which holds only in-frame ones; the method was immunoSEQ multiplex PCR. For V, J and clone size, that table is used; D and trimming come from the DNA. Of some 200,000 clones in the sample, about 90% are singletons; the top ten hold about 1.5%. The CDR3 is made up of 16 amino acids. Losses at the gene ends were 3 bases for V and 2 bases for J; bases not matched to a gene: 5. Germline V gene sequence: CDR1 KGHDR, CDR2 SFDVKD. The V and J genes are TRBV24-1 and TRBJ2-3, with TRBD2 identical over 9 bases. This sequence originates from a man aged 18 to 35 with active or convalescent COVID-19. Sequencing used peripheral blood. The CDR3 loop reads CATSDRTSALTDTQYF. Written as DNA, the CDR3 is TGTGCCACCAGTGATCGGACTAGCGCTCTCACAGATACGCAGTATTTT.